This T cell receptor beta chain was profiled in a study of shared clonotypes between healthy human individuals. This CDR3 region has 13 residues. Germline V CDR1 and CDR2: SGHTA, FQGNSA. The V and J ends lost 1 base and 8 bases respectively, with 11 bases between them. The study, taken as a whole, reports: Memory subsets generally showed lower estimated richness than naive subsets.

This clone was seen just once. The antigen remains undetermined. Measured with immunoSEQ multiplex PCR; TCRdb has only the in-frame clones, and not every one. The table records approximately 940,000 clones, more than 75% of them present only once. The chain recombines TRBV7-2 with TRBJ1-2; D remains ambiguous. The source is a man aged 18 to 30 in good health. Sequences were obtained from memory CD4+ T cells sorted from blood. Specified subset: CD45RA-negative fraction. CDR3 sequence: CASSLGTRGGYTF. As DNA, the CDR3 is TGTGCCAGCAGCTTAGGGACCCGCGGAGGCTACACCTTC.